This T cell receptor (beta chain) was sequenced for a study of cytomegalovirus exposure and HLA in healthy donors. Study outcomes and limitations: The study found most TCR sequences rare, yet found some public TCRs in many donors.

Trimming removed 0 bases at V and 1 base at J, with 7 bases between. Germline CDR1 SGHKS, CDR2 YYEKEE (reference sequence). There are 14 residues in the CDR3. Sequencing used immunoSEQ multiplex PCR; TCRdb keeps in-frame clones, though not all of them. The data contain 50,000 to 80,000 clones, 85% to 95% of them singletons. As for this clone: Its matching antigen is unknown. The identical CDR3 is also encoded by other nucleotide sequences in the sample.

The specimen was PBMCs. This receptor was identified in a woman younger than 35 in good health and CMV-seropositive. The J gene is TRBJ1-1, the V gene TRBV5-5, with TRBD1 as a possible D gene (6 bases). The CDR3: CASSLDRANTEAFF. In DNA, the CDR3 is TGTGCCAGCAGCTTGGACAGGGCGAACACTGAAGCTTTCTTT.